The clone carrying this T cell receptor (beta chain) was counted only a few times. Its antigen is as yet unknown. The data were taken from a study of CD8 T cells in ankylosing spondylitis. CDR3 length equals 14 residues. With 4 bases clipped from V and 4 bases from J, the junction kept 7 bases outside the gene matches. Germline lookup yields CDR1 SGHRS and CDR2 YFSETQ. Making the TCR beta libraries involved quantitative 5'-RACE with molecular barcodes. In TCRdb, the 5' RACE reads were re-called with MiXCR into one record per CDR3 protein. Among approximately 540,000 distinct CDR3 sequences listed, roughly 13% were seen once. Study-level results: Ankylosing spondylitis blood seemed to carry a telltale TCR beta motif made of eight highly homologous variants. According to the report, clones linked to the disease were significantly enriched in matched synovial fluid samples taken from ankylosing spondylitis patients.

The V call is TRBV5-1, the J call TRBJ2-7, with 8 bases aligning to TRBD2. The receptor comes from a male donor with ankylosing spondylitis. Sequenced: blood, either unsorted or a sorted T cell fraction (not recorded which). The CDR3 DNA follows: TGCGCCAGCAGCACAGCGGGAGAATTTTACGAGCAGTACTTC. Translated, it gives CASSTAGEFYEQYF.